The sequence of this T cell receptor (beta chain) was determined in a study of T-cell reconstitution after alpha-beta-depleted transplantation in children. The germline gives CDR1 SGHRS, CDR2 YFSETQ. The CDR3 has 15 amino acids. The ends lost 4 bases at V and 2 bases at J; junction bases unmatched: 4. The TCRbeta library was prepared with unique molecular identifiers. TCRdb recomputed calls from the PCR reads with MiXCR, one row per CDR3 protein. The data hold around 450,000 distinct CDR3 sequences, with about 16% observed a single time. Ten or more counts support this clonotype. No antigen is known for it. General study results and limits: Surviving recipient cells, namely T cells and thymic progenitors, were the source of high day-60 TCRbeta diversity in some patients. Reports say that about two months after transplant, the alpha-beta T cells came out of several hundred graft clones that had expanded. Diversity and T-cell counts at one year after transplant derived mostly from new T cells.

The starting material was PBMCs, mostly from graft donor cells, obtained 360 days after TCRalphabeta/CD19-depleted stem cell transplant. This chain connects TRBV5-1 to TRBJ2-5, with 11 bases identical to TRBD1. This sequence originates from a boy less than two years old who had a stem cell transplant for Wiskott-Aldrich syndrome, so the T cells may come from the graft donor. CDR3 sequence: CASSPGQGGQETQYF. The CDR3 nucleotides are TGCGCCAGCAGCCCGGGACAGGGGGGTCAAGAGACCCAGTACTTC.